One and the same sample provided the 20 T cell receptor beta chains below, sequenced in a study of shared T cell receptors in the human thymus (dated by TCRdb to about 2021). The library was made by the immunoSEQ multiplex PCR assay. What TCRdb holds here is the immuneACCESS table cut down to in-frame rearrangements. Part of the clones is not present; checked against another copy, under half of the missing clones reflect an unresolved V gene, and the others are unexplained. A total of hundreds of thousands of clones appear in this sample, around 95% of them only once. 0.015% to 0.02% of the sample is held by the ten biggest clonotypes. The sequenced sample consisted of thymocytes. Receptors originate from a human donor.

The gene calls are TRBV18 and TRBJ2-3; 11 positions match TRBD2. V shed 4 bases and J 15 bases; nucleotides not matched to a gene: 18. The length of the CDR3 is 16 residues. Germline lookup yields CDR1 KGHSH and CDR2 LQKENI. CDR3 nucleotide sequence: TGTGCCAGCTCACTACCCAATTCCGGGACTAGCGGCCGGGCATATTTT. The encoded protein is CASSLPNSGTSGRAYF.

This chain links TRBV13 with TRBJ2-2; D is uncertain. Germline CDR1 PRHDT, CDR2 FYEKMQ (reference sequence). The length of the CDR3 is 12 residues. Trimming stripped 4 bases from V and 10 bases from J, with 10 bases between. CDR3 DNA: TGTGCCAGCAGCTCTACTGGTGAGGAGCTGTTTTTT. It translates to CASSSTGEELFF.

This clone has a handful of counts. In nucleotides, the CDR3 is TGCGCCAGCAGCTTGGGACAGGGGTCCCTGGTGGACACTGAAGCTTTCTTT. Amino acids: CASSLGQGSLVDTEAFF. This chain links TRBV5-1 with TRBJ1-1; 8 bases map to TRBD1. V lost 0 bases, J lost 3 bases, and 10 bases stayed unmatched. There are 17 residues in the CDR3. Germline CDR1 SGHRS, CDR2 YFSETQ.

This clone is a singleton in its sample. The chain combines TRBV2 with TRBJ1-1, with a tentative D call TRBD1 (6 bases). Germline V gives CDR1 SNHLY, CDR2 FYNNEI. This CDR3 spans 16 amino acids. V shed 6 bases and J shed 0 bases, with 17 bases lying between them. The CDR3 DNA follows: TGTGCCAGCAGCAAAAGGGGGGACGATCTGAACACTGAAGCTTTCTTT. Translating gives CASSKRGDDLNTEAFF.

The CDR3 loop is CASSKSGQGATYEQYF. CDR3 nucleotides: TGTGCCAGCAGCAAGTCCGGACAGGGGGCGACCTACGAGCAGTACTTC. The chain employs TRBV21-1 and TRBJ2-7; TRBD1, the table's D call, was not compared with the DNA. TRBV21-1 is described as a pseudogene. The CDR3 runs 16 residues.

This chain links TRBV6-5 with TRBJ1-4; the D is unclear. The germline gives CDR1 MNHEY, CDR2 SVGAGI. V gave up 5 bases and J gave up 3 bases, with 10 bases separating them. The CDR3 is 14 amino acids. In DNA, the CDR3 is TGTGCCAGCAGTCCCCGGGCCCCTAATGAAAAACTGTTTTTT. Its protein is CASSPRAPNEKLFF.

The CDR3 is CSALGRGTDTQYF. In DNA form, the CDR3 reads TGCAGCGCCCTGGGCCGGGGCACAGATACGCAGTATTTT. The V and J genes are TRBV29-1 and TRBJ2-3; D remains ambiguous. CDR1 SQVTM and CDR2 ANQGSEA come from the germline V gene. This CDR3 is built from 13 residues. V was pared by 7 bases and J by 1 base, with 12 bases between.

The gene calls are TRBV5-4 and TRBJ2-1, with 10 bases that match TRBD2. After removal of 4 bases from V and 7 bases from J, the junction contained 20 bases not matched to a gene. There are 19 residues in the CDR3. CDR1 and CDR2 from the germline V gene are SGHNT and YYREEE (reference sequence). CDR3 amino acids: CASSGWVSPSGSTYNEQFF. DNA of the CDR3: TGTGCCAGCAGCGGGTGGGTCTCCCCTAGCGGGAGTACGTATAATGAGCAGTTCTTC.

The chain is built from TRBV5-1 and TRBJ2-1; D is undetermined. Trimming stripped 0 bases from V and 5 bases from J, with 9 bases between. The CDR3 loop spans 14 amino acids. From germline, CDR1 is SGHRS and CDR2 YFSETQ. CDR3: CASSLARPNNEQFF. CDR3 in DNA: TGCGCCAGCAGCTTGGCTAGACCAAACAATGAGCAGTTCTTC.

The V gene is TRBV6-6, the J gene TRBJ1-2; tentative D call: TRBD1 (5 bases). CDR1 MNHNY and CDR2 SVGAGI come from the germline V gene (reference sequence). CDR3 size: 15 residues. Deletions cut 0 bases from V and 6 bases from J, with 14 bases between. CDR3 sequence: CASSYSSGKVHGYTF. Here the CDR3 DNA reads TGTGCCAGCAGTTACTCCTCAGGGAAGGTCCATGGCTACACCTTC.

The chain links TRBV28 to TRBJ2-5; no clear D. V was pared by 6 bases and J by 1 base, with 6 bases between. Germline-derived CDR1 and CDR2 are MDHEN and SYDVKM. The CDR3 has 12 residues. CDR3: CASRGFQETQYF. CDR3 nucleotides: TGTGCCAGCAGGGGTTTCCAAGAGACCCAGTACTTC.

The chain carries TRBV27 and TRBJ2-5; D may correspond to TRBD1 or TRBD2 (5 bases each). This CDR3 contains 17 residues. Trimming left V 6 bases short and J 5 bases short, with 25 bases between. Germline V lookup: CDR1 MNHEY, CDR2 SMNVEV (reference sequence). CDR3: CASSRGDLYWLLETQYF. CDR3 sequence (DNA): TGTGCCAGCAGCCGAGGGGACCTTTACTGGCTGCTGGAGACCCAGTACTTC.

V is TRBV5-1 and J is TRBJ2-7, with TRBD2 identical over 10 bases. Germline V gene sequence: CDR1 SGHRS, CDR2 YFSETQ. The trim removed 2 bases at V and 2 bases at J, leaving 16 bases unmatched. CDR3 length: 19 amino acids. The DNA for the CDR3 is TGCGCCAGCAGCTTTCCCGAGGGCAGGGGGACTAGCGATACCTACGAGCAGTACTTC. This gives the protein CASSFPEGRGTSDTYEQYF.

J is TRBJ2-5 and V is TRBV7-9; 13 nucleotides match TRBD2. Germline V CDR1 and CDR2: SEHNR, FQNEAQ (reference sequence). The CDR3 totals 15 residues. Trimming removed 3 bases from V and 2 bases from J; junction bases left unmatched: 0. The CDR3 DNA reads TGTGCCAGCAGCTTGGGACTAGCGGGACAAGAGACCCAGTACTTC. Translated, it gives CASSLGLAGQETQYF.

The V and J genes are TRBV6-1 and TRBJ1-5, with D uncertain. V was shortened by 6 bases and J by 6 bases, with 15 bases between the two germline ends. The CDR3 is 14 amino acids. Germline CDR1 MNHNS, CDR2 SASEGT. The CDR3 reads CASSPFGLTQPQHF. CDR3 sequence (DNA): TGTGCCAGCAGCCCCTTCGGCCTCACTCAGCCCCAGCATTTT.

This clone was seen just once. The V and J genes are TRBV5-1 and TRBJ2-7; TRBD2 matches 7 bases. V was pared by 4 bases and J by 5 bases, with 9 bases of the junction left unmatched. The V gene's germline CDR1 is SGHRS and CDR2 YFSETQ. This CDR3 has 14 residues. In nucleotides, the CDR3 is TGCGCCAGCAGCCCCGGCGGGGGACGTCACGAGCAGTACTTC. Translating it yields CASSPGGGRHEQYF. Full variable domain (rest looked up from reference TRBV5-1 and TRBJ2-7): KAGVTQTPRYLIKTRGQQVTLSCSPISGHRSVSWYQQTPGQGLQFLFEYFSETQRNKGNFPGRFSGRQFSNSRSEMNVSTLELGDSALYLCASSPGGGRHEQYFGPGTRLTVT.

This chain connects TRBV5-6 to TRBJ1-2; D might be TRBD1 (6 bases). CDR1 is SGHDT and CDR2 is YYEEEE in the germline V gene. V was trimmed by 2 bases and J by 2 bases, leaving 10 bases between them. The CDR3 runs 14 residues. CDR3 DNA: TGTGCCAGCAGCTTACAAGGGGGAAACTATGGCTACACCTTC. This gives the protein CASSLQGGNYGYTF.

This clone appeared a single time. The chain uses TRBV19 and TRBJ1-2; unclear D gene. The germline gives CDR1 LNHDA, CDR2 SQIVND (reference sequence). Between the trimmed V and J ends, which lost 5 bases and 3 bases, there was a span of 10 bases. This CDR3 is built from 13 residues. For the CDR3, the DNA is TGTGCCAGTAGTCACCCGAGAGACTATGGCTACACCTTC. It codes for CASSHPRDYGYTF. Together with reference TRBV19 and TRBJ1-2, the CDR3 gives the full variable domain: DGGITQSPKYLFRKEGQNVTLSCEQNLNHDAMYWYRQDPGQGLRLIYYSQIVNDFQKGDIAEGYSVSREKKESFPLTVTSAQKNPTAFYLCASSHPRDYGYTFGSGTRLTVV.

The chain recombines TRBV11-3 with TRBJ2-2; 8 bases map to TRBD1. The V gene end was trimmed by 6 bases and the J gene end by 4 bases; junction bases not matched to a gene: 7. The CDR3 contains 15 residues. Germline V CDR1 and CDR2: SGHNT, YENEEA. DNA of the CDR3: TGTGCCAGCAGTCCCGGACAGGGTGCCACCGGGGAGCTGTTTTTT. It is translated as CASSPGQGATGELFF.

V gene TRBV12-1 combines with J gene TRBJ2-5. TRBV12-1 is termed a pseudogene. There are 16 residues in the CDR3. The CDR3 bases are TGTGCCAGCAGCTCAAAACGGCACTTGTACCAAGAGACCCAGTACTTC. This encodes CASSSKRHLYQETQYF.